This TCR beta chain originates from a study of OX40 agonist ivuxolimab in advanced cancers. Study information: Recorded diagnoses for dose-escalation patients were hepatocellular carcinoma, melanoma, renal cell or head and neck cancer.

This clone was found a few times. What it recognizes is unknown. Method: immunoSEQ multiplex PCR; TCRdb's copy keeps in-frame clones and lacks some. The data hold around 19,000 clones, with over 65% observed a single time. Study-wide points: At doses 0.1 to 3.0 mg/kg, CD4+ and CD8+ clones expanded. Expanded peripheral T-cell antigen specificity went undetermined. In general, CD8+ T cells held more expanded clones than CD4+ did, on average.

The starting material was CD4+ or CD8+ T cells sorted from blood, obtained in a trial of the OX40 agonist ivuxolimab. The sequence was obtained from an adult with an advanced solid tumor such as melanoma, head and neck, liver or kidney cancer.

Here the CDR3 reads CASSLGGTANTQYF. The CDR3 coding sequence is TGTGCCAGCAGCTTAGGCGGGACCGCCAATACGCAGTATTTT. This chain joins TRBV13 and TRBJ2-3; D may be TRBD1 or TRBD2 (5 bases each). The V end lost 0 bases, the J end lost 7 bases, and 11 bases lay between the germline ends. Germline V gene data show CDR1 as PRHDT and CDR2 as FYEKMQ (reference sequence). The CDR3 runs 14 residues.